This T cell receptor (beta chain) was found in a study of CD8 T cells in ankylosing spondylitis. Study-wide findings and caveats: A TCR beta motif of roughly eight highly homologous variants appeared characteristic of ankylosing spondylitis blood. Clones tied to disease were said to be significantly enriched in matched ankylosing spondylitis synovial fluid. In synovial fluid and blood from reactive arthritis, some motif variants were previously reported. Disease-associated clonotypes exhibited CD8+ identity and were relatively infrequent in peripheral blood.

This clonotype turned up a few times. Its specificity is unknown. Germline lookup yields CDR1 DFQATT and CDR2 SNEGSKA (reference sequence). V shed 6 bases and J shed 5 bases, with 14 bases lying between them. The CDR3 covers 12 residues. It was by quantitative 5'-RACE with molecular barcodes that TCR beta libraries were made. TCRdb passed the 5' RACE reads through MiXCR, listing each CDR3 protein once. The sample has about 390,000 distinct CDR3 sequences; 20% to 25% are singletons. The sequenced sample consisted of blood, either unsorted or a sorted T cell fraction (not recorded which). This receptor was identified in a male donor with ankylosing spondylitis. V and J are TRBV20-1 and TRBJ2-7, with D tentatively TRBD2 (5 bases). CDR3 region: CSAPLTSHEQYF. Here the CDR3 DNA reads TGCAGTGCCCCACTTACTAGTCACGAGCAGTACTTC.